The source of this TCR beta chain is a study of blood T cell repertoires in COVID-19. Assay: immunoSEQ multiplex PCR; the TCRdb copy retains only in-frame clones and omits some. The table shows roughly 180,000 clones, with roughly 76% occurring only once. This CDR3 is built from 16 residues. The J segment lost 6 bases and the V segment lost 9 bases, leaving 10 bases of the junction unmatched. CDR1 and CDR2 from the germline V gene are LNHDA and SQIVND (reference sequence). The TCR comes from a middle-aged woman with COVID-19, enrolled during active disease. The V and J genes are TRBV19 and TRBJ2-1; 14 nucleotides agree with TRBD2. Sequencing was done on a sample of peripheral blood. CDR3 coding DNA: TGTGCCAGCCGAACAGGGGGACTAGCGGGAGTCAATGAGCAGTTCTTC. Protein: CASRTGGLAGVNEQFF.